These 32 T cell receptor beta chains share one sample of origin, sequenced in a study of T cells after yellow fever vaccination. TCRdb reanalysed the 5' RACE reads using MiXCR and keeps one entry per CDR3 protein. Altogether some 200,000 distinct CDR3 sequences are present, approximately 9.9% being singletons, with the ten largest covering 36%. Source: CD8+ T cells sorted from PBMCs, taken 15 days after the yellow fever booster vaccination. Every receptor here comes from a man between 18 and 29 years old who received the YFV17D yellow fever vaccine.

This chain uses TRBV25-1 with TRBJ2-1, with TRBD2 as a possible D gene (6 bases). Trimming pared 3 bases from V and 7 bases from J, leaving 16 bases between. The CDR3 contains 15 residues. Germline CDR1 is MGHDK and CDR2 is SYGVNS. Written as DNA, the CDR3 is TGTGCCAGCAGTGAGATAGCGGCGGGTGCGAATGAGCAGTTCTTC. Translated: CASSEIAAGANEQFF.

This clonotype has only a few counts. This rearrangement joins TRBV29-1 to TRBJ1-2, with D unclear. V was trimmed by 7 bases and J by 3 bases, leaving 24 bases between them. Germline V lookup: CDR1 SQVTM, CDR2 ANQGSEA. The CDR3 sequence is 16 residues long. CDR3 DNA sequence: TGCAGCGAACGTCGTGTGGGCCAAACGCCCTACTATGGCTACACCTTC. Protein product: CSERRVGQTPYYGYTF.

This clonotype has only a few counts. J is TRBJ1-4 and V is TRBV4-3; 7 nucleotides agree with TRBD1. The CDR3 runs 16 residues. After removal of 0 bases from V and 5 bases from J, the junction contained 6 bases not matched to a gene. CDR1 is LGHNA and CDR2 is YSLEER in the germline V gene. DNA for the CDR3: TGCGCCAGCAGCCAAGATCCAGACAGGGCGAATGAAAAACTGTTTTTT. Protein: CASSQDPDRANEKLFF.

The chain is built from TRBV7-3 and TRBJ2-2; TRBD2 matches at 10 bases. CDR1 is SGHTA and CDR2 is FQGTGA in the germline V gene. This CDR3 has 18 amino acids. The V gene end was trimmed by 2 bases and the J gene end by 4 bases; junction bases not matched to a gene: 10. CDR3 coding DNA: TGTGCCAGCAGCTTAGTGCCTAGCGGGGGAAAGAGCACCGGGGAGCTGTTTTTT. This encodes CASSLVPSGGKSTGELFF.

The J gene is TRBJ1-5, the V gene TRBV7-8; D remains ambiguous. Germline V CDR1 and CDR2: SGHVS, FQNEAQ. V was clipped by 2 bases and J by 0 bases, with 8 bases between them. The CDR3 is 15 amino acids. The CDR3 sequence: CASSLSRSSNQPQHF. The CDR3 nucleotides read TGTGCCAGCAGCTTAAGTAGAAGTAGCAATCAGCCCCAGCATTTT.

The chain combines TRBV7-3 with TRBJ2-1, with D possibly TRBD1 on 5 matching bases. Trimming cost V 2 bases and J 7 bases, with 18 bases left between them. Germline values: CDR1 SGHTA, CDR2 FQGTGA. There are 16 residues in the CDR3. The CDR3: CASSLGPAAGWNEQFF. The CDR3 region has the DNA TGTGCCAGCAGCTTAGGTCCGGCGGCAGGGTGGAATGAGCAGTTCTTC.

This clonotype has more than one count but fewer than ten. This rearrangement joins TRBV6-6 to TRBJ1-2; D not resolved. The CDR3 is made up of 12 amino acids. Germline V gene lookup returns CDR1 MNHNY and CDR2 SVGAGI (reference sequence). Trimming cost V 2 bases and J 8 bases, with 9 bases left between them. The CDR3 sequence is CASSYGAGGYTF. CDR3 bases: TGTGCCAGCAGTTACGGCGCGGGGGGCTACACCTTC.

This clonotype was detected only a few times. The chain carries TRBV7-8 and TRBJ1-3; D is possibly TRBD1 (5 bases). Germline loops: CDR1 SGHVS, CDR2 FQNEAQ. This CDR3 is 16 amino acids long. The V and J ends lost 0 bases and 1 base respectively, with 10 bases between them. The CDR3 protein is CASSLADSRSGNTIYF. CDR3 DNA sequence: TGTGCCAGCAGCTTAGCCGACAGTAGGTCTGGAAACACCATATATTTT.

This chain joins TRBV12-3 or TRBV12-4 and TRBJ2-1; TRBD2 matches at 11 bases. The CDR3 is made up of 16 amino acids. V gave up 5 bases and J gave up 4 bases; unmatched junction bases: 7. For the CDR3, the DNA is TGTGCCAGCAGTCGTAGCGGGGGGGCCTCTTACAATGAGCAGTTCTTC. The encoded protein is CASSRSGGASYNEQFF.

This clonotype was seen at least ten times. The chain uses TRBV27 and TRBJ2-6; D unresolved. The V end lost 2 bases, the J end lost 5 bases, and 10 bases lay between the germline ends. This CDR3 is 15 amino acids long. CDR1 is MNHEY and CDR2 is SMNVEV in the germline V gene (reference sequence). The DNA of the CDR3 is TGTGCCAGCAGTTTAGCGGCCGGCCGGGCCAACGTCCTGACTTTC. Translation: CASSLAAGRANVLTF.

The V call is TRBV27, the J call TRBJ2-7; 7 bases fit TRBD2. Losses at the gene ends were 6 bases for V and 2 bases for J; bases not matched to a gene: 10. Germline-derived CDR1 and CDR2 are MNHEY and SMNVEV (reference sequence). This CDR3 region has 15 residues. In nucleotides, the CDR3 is TGTGCCAGCAGCCACGGACTAGGAGGGCCCTACGAGCAGTACTTC. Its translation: CASSHGLGGPYEQYF.

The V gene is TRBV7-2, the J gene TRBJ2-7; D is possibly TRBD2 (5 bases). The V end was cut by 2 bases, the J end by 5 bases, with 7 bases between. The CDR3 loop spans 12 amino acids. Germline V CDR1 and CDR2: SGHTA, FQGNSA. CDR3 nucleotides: TGTGCCAGCAGCTTACGGGAAGACGAGCAGTACTTC. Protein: CASSLREDEQYF.

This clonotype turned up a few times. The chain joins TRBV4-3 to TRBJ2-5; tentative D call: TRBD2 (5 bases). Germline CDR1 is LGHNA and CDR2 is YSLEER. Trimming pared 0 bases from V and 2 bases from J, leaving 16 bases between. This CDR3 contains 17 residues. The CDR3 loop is CASSQDLGRTRQETQYF. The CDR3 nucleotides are TGCGCCAGCAGCCAAGATCTCGGGCGGACTCGTCAAGAGACCCAGTACTTC.

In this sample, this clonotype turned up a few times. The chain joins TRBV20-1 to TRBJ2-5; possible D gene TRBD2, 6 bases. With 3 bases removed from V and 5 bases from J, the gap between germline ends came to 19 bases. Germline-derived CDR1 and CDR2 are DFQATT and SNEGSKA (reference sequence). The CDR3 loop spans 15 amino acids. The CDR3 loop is CSARRLGWELETQYF. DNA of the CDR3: TGCAGTGCTAGGAGACTAGGTTGGGAGTTGGAGACCCAGTACTTC.

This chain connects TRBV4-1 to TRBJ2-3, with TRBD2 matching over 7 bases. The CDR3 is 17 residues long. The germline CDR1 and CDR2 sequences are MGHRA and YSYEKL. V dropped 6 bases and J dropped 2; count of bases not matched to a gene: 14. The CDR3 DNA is TGCGCCAGCAGGACAAGGTCGCTAGCGGAATTCACAGATACGCAGTATTTT. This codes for CASRTRSLAEFTDTQYF.

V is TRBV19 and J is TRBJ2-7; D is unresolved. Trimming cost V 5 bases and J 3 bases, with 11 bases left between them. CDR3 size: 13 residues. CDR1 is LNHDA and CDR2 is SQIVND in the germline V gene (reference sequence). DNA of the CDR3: TGTGCCAGTAGTTTTGTGGGCGACTACGAGCAGTACTTC. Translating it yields CASSFVGDYEQYF.

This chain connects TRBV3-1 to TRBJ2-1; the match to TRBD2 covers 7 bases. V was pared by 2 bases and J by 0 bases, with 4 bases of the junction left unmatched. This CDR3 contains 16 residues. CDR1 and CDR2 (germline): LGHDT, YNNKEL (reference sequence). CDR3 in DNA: TGTGCCAGCAGCCAACTAGCGGACTACTCCTACAATGAGCAGTTCTTC. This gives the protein CASSQLADYSYNEQFF.

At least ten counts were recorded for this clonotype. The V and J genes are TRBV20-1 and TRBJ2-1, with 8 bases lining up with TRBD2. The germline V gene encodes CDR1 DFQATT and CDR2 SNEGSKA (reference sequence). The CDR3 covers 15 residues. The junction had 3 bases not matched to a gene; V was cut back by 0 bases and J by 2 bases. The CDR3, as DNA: TGCAGTGCTAGAGATCCGGGGGGGCCCTACAATGAGCAGTTCTTC. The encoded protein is CSARDPGGPYNEQFF.

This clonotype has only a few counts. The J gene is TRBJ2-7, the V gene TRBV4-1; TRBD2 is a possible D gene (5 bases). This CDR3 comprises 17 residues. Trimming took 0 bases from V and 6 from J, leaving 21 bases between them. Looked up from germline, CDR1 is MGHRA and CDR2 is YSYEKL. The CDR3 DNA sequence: TGCGCCAGCAGCCAAGATCTTATCCGGGCAGGTGGAGGCGAGCAGTACTTC. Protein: CASSQDLIRAGGGEQYF.

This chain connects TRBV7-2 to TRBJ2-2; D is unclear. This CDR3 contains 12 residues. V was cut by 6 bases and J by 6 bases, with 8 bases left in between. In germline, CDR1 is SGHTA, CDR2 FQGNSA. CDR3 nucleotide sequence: TGTGCCAGCAGTCACTCGGCCGGGGAGCTGTTTTTT. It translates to CASSHSAGELFF.

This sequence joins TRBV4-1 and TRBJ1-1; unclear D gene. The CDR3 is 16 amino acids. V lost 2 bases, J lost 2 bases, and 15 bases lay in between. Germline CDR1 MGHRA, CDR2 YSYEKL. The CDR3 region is CASSQPEIGPNTEAFF. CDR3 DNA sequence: TGCGCCAGCAGCCAACCCGAGATAGGGCCCAACACTGAAGCTTTCTTT.

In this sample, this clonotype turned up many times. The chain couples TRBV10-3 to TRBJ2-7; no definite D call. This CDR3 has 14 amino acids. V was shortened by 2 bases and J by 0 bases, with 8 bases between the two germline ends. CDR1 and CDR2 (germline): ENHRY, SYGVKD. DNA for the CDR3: TGTGCCATCAGTGAGACAAGGAGCTCCTACGAGCAGTACTTC. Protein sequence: CAISETRSSYEQYF.

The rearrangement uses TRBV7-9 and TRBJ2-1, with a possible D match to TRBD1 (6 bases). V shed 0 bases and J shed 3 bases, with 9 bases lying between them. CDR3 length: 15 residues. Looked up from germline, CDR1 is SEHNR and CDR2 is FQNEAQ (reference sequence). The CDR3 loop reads CASSLAMDSYNEQFF. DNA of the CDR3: TGTGCCAGCAGCTTAGCGATGGACAGCTACAATGAGCAGTTCTTC.

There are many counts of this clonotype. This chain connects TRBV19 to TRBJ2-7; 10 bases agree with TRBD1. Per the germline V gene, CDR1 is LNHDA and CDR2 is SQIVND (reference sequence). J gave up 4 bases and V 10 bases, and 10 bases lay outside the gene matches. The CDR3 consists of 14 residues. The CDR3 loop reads CATLPGQGCYEQYV. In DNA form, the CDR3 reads TGTGCCACGCTACCGGGACAGGGGTGTTACGAGCAGTACGTC.

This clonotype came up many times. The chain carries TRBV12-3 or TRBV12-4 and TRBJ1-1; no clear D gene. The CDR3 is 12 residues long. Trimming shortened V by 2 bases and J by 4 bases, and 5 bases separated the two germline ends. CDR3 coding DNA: TGTGCCAGCAGTTTATGGAGCACTGAAGCTTTCTTT. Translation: CASSLWSTEAFF.

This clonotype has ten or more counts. The CDR3 region is CASSLVGWVGQETQYF. CDR3 coding DNA: TGTGCCAGCAGCTTAGTGGGCTGGGTAGGGCAAGAGACCCAGTACTTC. The chain recombines TRBV7-2 with TRBJ2-5; D call uncertain. CDR3 length equals 16 residues. CDR1 and CDR2 from the germline V gene are SGHTA and FQGNSA. V was shortened by 1 base and J by 2 bases, with 14 bases between the two germline ends.

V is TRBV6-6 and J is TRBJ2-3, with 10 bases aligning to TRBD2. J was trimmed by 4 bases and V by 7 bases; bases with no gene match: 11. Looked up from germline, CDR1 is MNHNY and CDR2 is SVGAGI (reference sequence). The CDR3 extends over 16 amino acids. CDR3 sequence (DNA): TGTGCCAGCAATCAACTCCAAGCGGGGGGGCCAGATACGCAGTATTTT. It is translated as CASNQLQAGGPDTQYF.

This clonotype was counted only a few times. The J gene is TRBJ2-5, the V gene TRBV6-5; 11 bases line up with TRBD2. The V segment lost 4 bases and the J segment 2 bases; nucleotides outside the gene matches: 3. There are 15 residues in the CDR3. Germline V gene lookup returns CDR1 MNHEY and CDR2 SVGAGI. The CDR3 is CASSSVAGGQETQYF. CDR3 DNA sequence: TGTGCCAGCAGTTCGGTAGCGGGGGGGCAAGAGACCCAGTACTTC.

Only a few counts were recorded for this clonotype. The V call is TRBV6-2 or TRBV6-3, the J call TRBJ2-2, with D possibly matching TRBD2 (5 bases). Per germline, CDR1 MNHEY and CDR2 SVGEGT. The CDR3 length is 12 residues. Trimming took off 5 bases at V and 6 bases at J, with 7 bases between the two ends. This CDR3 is CASSHGAGELFF. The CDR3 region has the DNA TGTGCCAGCAGTCACGGGGCCGGGGAGCTGTTTTTT.

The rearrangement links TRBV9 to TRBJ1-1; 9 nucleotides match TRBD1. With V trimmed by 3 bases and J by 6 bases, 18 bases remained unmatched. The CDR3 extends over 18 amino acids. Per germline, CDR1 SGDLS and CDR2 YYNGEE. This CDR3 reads CASSARNRGRLVSSEAFF. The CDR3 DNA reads TGTGCCAGCAGCGCTAGAAACAGGGGGCGGTTGGTTTCGTCTGAAGCTTTCTTT.

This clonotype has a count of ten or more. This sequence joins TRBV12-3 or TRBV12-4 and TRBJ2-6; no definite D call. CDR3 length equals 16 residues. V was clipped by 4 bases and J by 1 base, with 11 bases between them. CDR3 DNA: TGTGCCAGCAGTTCCATACAGATTTCTGGGGCCAACGTCCTGACTTTC. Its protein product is CASSSIQISGANVLTF.

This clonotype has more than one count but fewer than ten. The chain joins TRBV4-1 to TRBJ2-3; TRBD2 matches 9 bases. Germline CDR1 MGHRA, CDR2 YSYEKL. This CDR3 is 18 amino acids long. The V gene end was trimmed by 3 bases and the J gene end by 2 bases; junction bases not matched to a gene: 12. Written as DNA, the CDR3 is TGCGCCAGCAGCCATCCTTCCTCGACTAGCGGTCTCACAGATACGCAGTATTTT. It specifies CASSHPSSTSGLTDTQYF.